The 20 T cell receptor beta chains in this list originate from one sample, sequenced in a study of cytomegalovirus exposure and HLA in healthy donors. Primers included in the PCR were 60 Vbeta and 13 Jbeta primers. Assay used: immunoSEQ multiplex PCR; TCRdb lists only in-frame clones, some missing. The data show 100,000 to 150,000 clones, roughly 78% seen once. Sequencing was done on a sample of PBMCs. These receptors were obtained from a woman between 40 and 55 years old in good health and CMV-seronegative.

The J gene is TRBJ1-5, the V gene TRBV27; D uncertain. The length of the CDR3 is 16 residues. V was trimmed by 8 bases and J by 4 bases, leaving 21 bases between them. Germline CDR1 reads MNHEY; CDR2 reads SMNVEV (reference sequence). CDR3 sequence: CASHRGGSRENQPQHF. The CDR3 DNA reads as TGTGCCAGCCATCGGGGAGGCTCCCGTGAAAATCAGCCCCAGCATTTT.

V and J are TRBV4-1 and TRBJ2-1, with no clear D. V gave up 1 base and J gave up 0 bases, with 4 bases separating them. The germline gives CDR1 MGHRA, CDR2 YSYEKL. This CDR3 has 14 residues. In DNA, the CDR3 is TGCGCCAGCAGCCAAGGAGGCTCCTACAATGAGCAGTTCTTC. This translates into CASSQGGSYNEQFF.

This chain joins TRBV11-3 and TRBJ2-7, with a tentative D call TRBD2 (6 bases). The CDR3 consists of 13 residues. Germline CDR1 SGHNT, CDR2 YENEEA. Trimming left V 5 bases short and J 1 base short, with 9 bases between. CDR3 nucleotide sequence: TGTGCCAGCAGCCAGGGACTGTCCTACGAGCAGTACTTC. Residues: CASSQGLSYEQYF. The complete variable domain, with remaining parts taken from reference TRBV11-3 and TRBJ2-7, reads EAGVVQSPRYKIIEKKQPVAFWCNPISGHNTLYWYLQNLGQGPELLIRYENEEAVDDSQLPKDRFSAERLKGVDSTLKIQPAELGDSAVYLCASSQGLSYEQYFGPGTRLTVT.

This clone was counted a few times. This sequence joins TRBV27 and TRBJ2-7; D is unclear. The CDR3 covers 13 residues. Germline V gene lookup returns CDR1 MNHEY and CDR2 SMNVEV (reference sequence). V lost 2 bases to trimming and J lost 4 bases, with 9 bases between them. Here the CDR3 DNA reads TGTGCCAGCAGTTTAGGAGCTCCTTACGAGCAGTACTTC. This gives the protein CASSLGAPYEQYF.

The chain uses TRBV15 and TRBJ2-2; the D gene is possibly TRBD2 (5 bases). CDR1 is LNHNV and CDR2 is YYDKDF in the germline V gene (reference sequence). The CDR3 totals 13 residues. V dropped 8 bases and J dropped 3 bases, with 10 bases sitting between them. This CDR3 reads CATAERYTGELFF. The CDR3 nucleotides are TGTGCCACCGCGGAGCGGTACACCGGGGAGCTGTTTTTT.

The V gene is TRBV28, the J gene TRBJ2-5, with D maybe TRBD2 (7 bases). This CDR3 has 17 residues. Deletions cut 2 bases from V and 4 bases from J, with 20 bases between. Germline CDR1 MDHEN, CDR2 SYDVKM. As DNA, the CDR3 is TGTGCCAGCAGTTTAGAGGTCTATCGGGGGGCCGGAGAGACCCAGTACTTC. This translates into CASSLEVYRGAGETQYF.

The rearrangement uses TRBV7-3 and TRBJ2-7; 11 positions agree with TRBD1. With 5 bases clipped from V and 6 bases from J, the junction kept 6 bases outside the gene matches. CDR3 size: 14 residues. CDR1 and CDR2 from the germline V gene are SGHTA and FQGTGA. The CDR3 loop is CASSQWTGGGEQYF. CDR3 bases: TGTGCCAGCAGCCAATGGACAGGGGGCGGCGAGCAGTACTTC.

This clone was detected a few times. The V call is TRBV11-2, the J call TRBJ1-1, with 7 positions matching TRBD1. Per the germline V gene, CDR1 is SGHAT and CDR2 is FQNNGV. CDR3 size: 13 residues. The junction had 4 bases not matched to a gene; V was cut back by 4 bases and J by 5 bases. This CDR3 reads CASSSPGQTEAFF. The CDR3, as DNA: TGTGCCAGCAGCTCTCCGGGACAGACTGAAGCTTTCTTT. Supplemented by reference TRBV11-2 and TRBJ1-1, the full variable domain reads EAGVAQSPRYKIIEKRQSVAFWCNPISGHATLYWYQQILGQGPKLLIQFQNNGVVDDSQLPKDRFSAERLKGVDSTLKIQPAKLEDSAVYLCASSSPGQTEAFFGQGTRLTVV.

This clone was recorded a few times. The chain recombines TRBV7-2 with TRBJ1-1; TRBD1 aligns across 9 bases. CDR1 and CDR2 (germline): SGHTA, FQGNSA. J was trimmed by 8 bases and V by 5 bases; bases with no gene match: 15. The CDR3 length is 16 residues. DNA for the CDR3: TGTGCCAGCAGCCCGGGGACAGGGCTCTTCTGGGGAGAAGCTTTCTTT. It yields the protein CASSPGTGLFWGEAFF. The full variable domain, rest sourced from reference TRBV7-2 and TRBJ1-1, is GAGVSQSPSNKVTEKGKDVELRCDPISGHTALYWYRQSLGQGLEFLIYFQGNSAPDKSGLPSDRFSAERTGGSVSTLTIQRTQQEDSAVYLCASSPGTGLFWGEAFFGQGTRLTVV.

The V gene is TRBV5-1, the J gene TRBJ2-5; 7 positions agree with TRBD1. Germline V lookup: CDR1 SGHRS, CDR2 YFSETQ. The CDR3 extends over 14 amino acids. Trimming removed 7 bases from V and 0 bases from J; junction bases left unmatched: 6. The CDR3 coding sequence is TGCGCCAGCCGGGGACAGCCAAACCAAGAGACCCAGTACTTC. Encoded protein: CASRGQPNQETQYF.

This CDR3 reads CASIGRGTFGGPSYEQYF. The DNA for the CDR3 is TGTGCCAGCATTGGGAGGGGGACGTTCGGGGGCCCCTCCTACGAGCAGTACTTC. The chain combines TRBV28 with TRBJ2-7; D is perhaps TRBD2 (7 bases). Germline V gene lookup returns CDR1 MDHEN and CDR2 SYDVKM. The CDR3 contains 18 residues. V shed 7 bases and J shed 0 bases, with 25 bases lying between them.

The chain couples TRBV28 to TRBJ1-4, with 7 nucleotides matching TRBD1. This CDR3 comprises 15 residues. Germline V CDR1 and CDR2: MDHEN, SYDVKM. With 2 bases clipped from V and 4 bases from J, the junction kept 4 bases outside the gene matches. This CDR3 reads CASSLEAGGNEKLFF. CDR3 bases: TGTGCCAGCAGTTTAGAGGCAGGGGGTAATGAAAAACTGTTTTTT. The full variable domain, completed using reference TRBV28 and TRBJ1-4, is DVKVTQSSRYLVKRTGEKVFLECVQDMDHENMFWYRQDPGLGLRLIYFSYDVKMKEKGDIPEGYSVSREKKERFSLILESASTNQTSMYLCASSLEAGGNEKLFFGSGTQLSVL.

The V gene is TRBV6-6, the J gene TRBJ1-5, with unresolved D. The CDR3 is 12 residues long. V lost 8 bases to trimming and J lost 7 bases, with 12 bases between them. Germline V gene data show CDR1 as MNHNY and CDR2 as SVGAGI (reference sequence). The CDR3 region is CASFQPGQPQHF. In nucleotides, the CDR3 is TGTGCCAGCTTCCAACCGGGGCAGCCCCAGCATTTT.

V gene TRBV10-3 combines with J gene TRBJ1-1; 8 bases line up with TRBD1. The CDR3 has 14 amino acids. V trimming: 8 bases; J trimming: 3 bases; junction bases outside the gene matches: 8. In germline, CDR1 is ENHRY, CDR2 SYGVKD. This CDR3 reads CAIQSQGADTEAFF. In DNA form, the CDR3 reads TGTGCCATCCAATCCCAGGGGGCTGACACTGAAGCTTTCTTT.

In this sample, this clone turned up a few times. The chain uses TRBV28 and TRBJ2-7, with D unclear. V lost 5 bases, J lost 2 bases, and 16 bases lay in between. The CDR3 covers 15 residues. CDR1 and CDR2 (germline): MDHEN, SYDVKM. The CDR3 nucleotides are TGTGCCAGCAGTCCCTATATCAACCCTACCTACGAGCAGTACTTC. This sequence encodes CASSPYINPTYEQYF.

The chain's CDR3 is CASSILAGQTEAFF. DNA for the CDR3: TGTGCCAGTAGTATCTTAGCGGGTCAGACTGAAGCTTTCTTT. This chain joins TRBV19 and TRBJ1-1, with D hard to call. Between the trimmed V and J ends, which lost 3 bases and 5 bases, there was a span of 13 bases. CDR1 and CDR2 (germline): LNHDA, SQIVND (reference sequence). The CDR3 covers 14 residues.

The gene calls are TRBV4-2 and TRBJ2-2; TRBD2 matches at 8 bases. The ends lost 11 bases at V and 3 bases at J; junction bases unmatched: 5. The germline gives CDR1 LGHNA, CDR2 YNFKEQ. CDR3 length: 13 amino acids. CDR3 sequence reads: CAAGAGDTGELFF. CDR3 DNA: TGTGCCGCGGGAGCGGGAGACACCGGGGAGCTGTTTTTT.

This sequence joins TRBV7-9 and TRBJ1-4; perhaps TRBD1 as D (5 bases). The germline CDR1 and CDR2 sequences are SEHNR and FQNEAQ (reference sequence). V dropped 10 bases and J dropped 4 bases, with 7 bases sitting between them. The length of the CDR3 is 11 residues. CDR3 nucleotide sequence: TGTGCCATACAGGATAATGAAAAACTGTTTTTT. Protein: CAIQDNEKLFF.

The gene calls are TRBV5-1 and TRBJ2-5, with 9 nucleotides matching TRBD2. The DNA end is a closer match to TRBJ2-7, so the J assignment may be wrong. Germline V CDR1 and CDR2: SGHRS, YFSETQ. This CDR3 contains 15 residues. CDR3 sequence (DNA): TGCGCCAGCAGCTTGCTGCGGGAGGGCCAATACGAGCAGTACTTC. This encodes CASSLLREGQYEQYF.

This sequence joins TRBV18 and TRBJ2-7; TRBD1 matches at 10 bases. The junction had 4 bases not matched to a gene; V was cut back by 6 bases and J by 2 bases. Germline CDR1 is KGHSH and CDR2 is LQKENI. The CDR3 totals 14 residues. The CDR3 sequence: CASSLGQGAYEQYF. CDR3 in DNA: TGTGCCAGCTCCCTCGGACAGGGGGCCTACGAGCAGTACTTC.